This TCR beta chain was identified in a study of neoadjuvant anti-PD-1 for oral cavity cancer (dated by TCRdb to the early 2020s). For the study in its entirety: Before curative-intent surgical resection, most patients were given three to four biweekly doses of nivolumab at 3 mg/kg. A roughly 35% response rate was observed in the parent correlative cohort, in which around 13 patients were included. For patients who did not progress, a fourth nivolumab dose was given around day 43, followed by definitive surgical resection on days 50-56. Under RECIST 1.1, patients with complete response, partial response or stable disease were classed as responders, and patients with progression were classed as non-responders.

About this clone: The specificity of this receptor is unknown. Base qualities are not at hand, and no much larger clone is one base apart.

What the work shows at the level of the full study, not this receptor alone: Higher pretreatment blood Treg/Th17 ratios correlated with higher pretreatment blood TCRbeta clonality and lower post-treatment tumor TCRbeta clonality. Only three patients per response group were included in the TCR analyses, and larger cohorts for validation were called for by the authors. After neoadjuvant nivolumab, significantly higher T cell clonality (Gini index) was found within PBMCs in non-responders than in responders.

PBMC libraries used mostly about 450 ng of input genomic DNA for deep sequencing, with six replicates per sample. TCRbeta libraries were prepared with the immunoSEQ hsTCRbeta kit according to the manufacturer's instructions. Sequencing of the completed libraries took place using an Illumina NovaSeq 6000 S4 flow cell after they had been pooled to around 2.7 nM. As for how the authors treated the data: The immunoSEQ Analyzer handled quality control and preprocessing of the raw data. The analysis was limited to productive rearrangements, and each clonotype was defined by a unique CDR3 amino acid sequence. Repertoire clonality was estimated as the Gini-Simpson index, which was computed with the R package tcR. Gini indices were compared with Student's t test, and associations with tumor size change were assessed by Pearson correlation. What TCRdb holds here is the immuneACCESS table cut down to in-frame rearrangements. Part of the clones is not present; checked against another copy, under half of the missing clones reflect an unresolved V gene, and the others are unexplained. The DNA was the basis for D and trimming; V, J and clone size are from that table. Counted in this sample were some 15,000 clones; 70% of them appeared once. The ten largest account for 2.1% of the sample.

There are 16 amino acids in the CDR3, from cysteine to phenylalanine inclusive. Only CDR3 DNA remains: 48 bases, in frame from the first base. Trimmed from V: 4 bases; trimmed from J: 0 bases; junction bases lacking a gene match: 6. Per the germline V gene, SGDLS is the CDR1 and YYNGEE is the CDR2. Per the publication, the time point label means: before neoadjuvant nivolumab. None of the patients had received prior systemic or radiation treatment, and all were newly diagnosed with stage II-IVA oral cavity squamous cell carcinoma. The cohort was composed of patients with HPV-negative, locally advanced oral cavity squamous cell carcinoma. No culture maintenance or expansion was done, as the peripheral blood mononuclear cells went straight to analysis. Samples were obtained from a longitudinal correlative study of a single-arm phase II trial of neoadjuvant nivolumab in oral cavity squamous cell carcinoma. Genomic DNA-based TCRbeta sequencing was performed on subject-matched pre- and post-treatment PBMCs and tumors from three responders and three non-responders. Peripheral blood mononuclear cells were collected once before nivolumab treatment and again after treatment, at the time of surgery. The Maxwell RSC DNA from Cells kit was used to isolate genomic DNA from PBMCs.

The TCR was taken from a person between 35 and 79 years old with oral cavity squamous cell carcinoma. The source material was PBMCs, sampled before nivolumab (anti-PD-1) treatment. This chain is built from TRBV9 and TRBJ1-3, and TRBD1 aligns with 8 junction nucleotides. The CDR3 corresponds to CASSQGQVFSGNTIYF. The nucleotides are TGTGCCAGCAGCCAGGGACAGGTTTTCTCTGGAAACACCATATATTTT.